This entry lists 14 T cell receptor beta chains sequenced from one sample in a study of vaccination and CD4 T cells after COVID-19. Treatment defined: approximately nine-day PBMC culture with coronavirus spike peptide pools or control peptides (ViraFEST assay). These receptors have no known antigen. The Oncomine TCR Beta short-read assay was applied to DNA of cultured CD4+ T cells. TCRdb called the PCR reads again in MiXCR, with one record for every CDR3 protein. The table lists fewer than 20,000 distinct CDR3 sequences, about two fifths of them singletons. The sequencing here drew on CD4+ T cells from blood, cultured in vitro, taken before SARS-CoV-2 vaccination. The source of these receptors is a human donor who had recovered from COVID-19.

This clonotype occurred a few times. The chain joins TRBV14 to TRBJ1-2, with 7 positions matching TRBD1. Germline CDR1 is SGHDN and CDR2 is FVKESK. CDR3 length: 16 residues. V was pared by 0 bases and J by 6 bases, with 10 bases of the junction left unmatched. The CDR3 nucleotides read TGTGCCAGCAGCCAAGATCTGGCGGGACAGCGCAATGGCTACACCTTC. Its protein is CASSQDLAGQRNGYTF.

The CDR3 bases are TGTGCCAGCAGCGTAGAGCCAGGGGGCGATACTGAAGCTTTCTTT. Encoded protein: CASSVEPGGDTEAFF. This chain connects TRBV9 to TRBJ1-1; 8 positions agree with TRBD1. CDR1 and CDR2 (germline): SGDLS, YYNGEE. The CDR3 loop spans 15 amino acids. V lost 0 bases and J lost 5; bases outside the gene matches: 6.

This clonotype was seen only a few times. V is TRBV20-1 and J is TRBJ1-6, with 7 bases lining up with TRBD1. Germline V gives CDR1 DFQATT, CDR2 SNEGSKA (reference sequence). This CDR3 has 14 amino acids. The trim removed 4 bases at V and 5 bases at J, leaving 5 bases unmatched. In nucleotides, the CDR3 is TGCAGTGCTACAGGGACAGTTAATAATTCACCCCTCCACTTT. Amino acids: CSATGTVNNSPLHF.

This clonotype turned up a few times. This sequence joins TRBV7-8 and TRBJ2-7; D not resolved. This CDR3 has 11 residues. V was cut by 5 bases and J by 5 bases, with 7 bases left in between. From germline, CDR1 is SGHVS and CDR2 FQNEAQ. The CDR3 bases are TGTGCCAGCAGCGCCGGCGACGAGCAGTACTTC. Translated: CASSAGDEQYF. The full variable domain, rest sourced from reference TRBV7-8 and TRBJ2-7, is GAGVSQSPRYKVAKRGQDVALRCDPISGHVSLFWYQQALGQGPEFLTYFQNEAQLDKSGLPSDRFFAERPEGSVSTLKIQRTQQEDSAVYLCASSAGDEQYFGPGTRLTVT.

The V gene is TRBV10-3, the J gene TRBJ2-3; weak D call: TRBD2 (6 bases). Per germline, CDR1 ENHRY and CDR2 SYGVKD. The CDR3 totals 13 residues. Trimming removed 4 bases at V and 4 bases at J, with 9 bases between. This CDR3 reads CAISGDLPDTQYF. CDR3 DNA: TGTGCCATCAGTGGGGACTTACCAGATACGCAGTATTTT.

For this clonotype: The CDR3 carries no conserved terminal phenylalanine or tryptophan, so it likely arises from a read error. It is unclear where the CDR3 begins or ends on the DNA, so no DNA is shown, and the CDR3 is as TCRdb lists it. The rearrangement uses TRBV10-1 and TRBJ2-7; the DNA was not compared with TRBD2, the D call given in the table. Inclusive of both ends, the CDR3 amounts to 12 amino acids. Germline CDR1 is WNHNN and CDR2 is SYGVQD (reference sequence). Here the CDR3 reads CASSEIREAHRG.

This chain joins TRBV19 and TRBJ2-1; 8 positions match TRBD2. Germline V gene sequence: CDR1 LNHDA, CDR2 SQIVND (reference sequence). The ends lost 0 bases at V and 7 bases at J; junction bases unmatched: 14. The CDR3 consists of 18 residues. The CDR3 nucleotides are TGTGCCAGTAGTATAGAAGGGGCGGGGGGCGTTCCCGGGAATGAGCAGTTCTTC. This gives the protein CASSIEGAGGVPGNEQFF.

The rearrangement links TRBV6-5 to TRBJ1-2; 7 bases are shared with TRBD1. After removal of 4 bases from V and 2 bases from J, the junction contained 7 bases not matched to a gene. The CDR3 loop spans 15 amino acids. Germline CDR1 reads MNHEY; CDR2 reads SVGAGI. In DNA form, the CDR3 reads TGTGCCAGCAGTTGGGGGGACAGTTCAAACTATGGCTACACCTTC. This translates into CASSWGDSSNYGYTF.

The chain is built from TRBV6-2 or TRBV6-3 and TRBJ2-3, with TRBD2 matching over 12 bases. After removal of 6 bases from V and 8 bases from J, the junction contained 12 bases not matched to a gene. Germline V gene sequence: CDR1 MNHEY, CDR2 SVGEGT. CDR3 length: 16 residues. CDR3 amino acids: CASRRGPSGGAGTQYF. The CDR3 coding sequence is TGTGCCAGCAGAAGAGGGCCTAGCGGGGGGGCCGGTACGCAGTATTTT.

The chain uses TRBV6-1 and TRBJ1-2, with 7 bases lining up with TRBD1. CDR3 length: 12 residues. Germline V gene data show CDR1 as MNHNS and CDR2 as SASEGT. The J segment lost 8 bases and the V segment lost 6 bases, leaving 6 bases of the junction unmatched. CDR3 nucleotides: TGTGCCAGCAGGATCTCAGGGGGGGGCTACACCTTC. Amino acids: CASRISGGGYTF.

V usage is TRBV7-2 and J usage is TRBJ2-3, with TRBD2 identical over 10 bases. Germline lookup yields CDR1 SGHTA and CDR2 FQGNSA. The CDR3 is 16 amino acids. J gave up 2 bases and V 4 bases, and 6 bases lay outside the gene matches. The CDR3 DNA sequence: TGTGCCAGCAGCTCCCTAGCGGGGGTCTTCACAGATACGCAGTATTTT. Its protein product is CASSSLAGVFTDTQYF.

CDR3 coding DNA: TGTGCCAGCGCGGAGGGGGCTAACTATGGCTACACCTTC. Encoded protein: CASAEGANYGYTF. J is TRBJ1-2 and V is TRBV27, with D possibly TRBD1 on 6 matching bases. The CDR3 contains 13 residues. The ends were cut back, 8 bases at V and 0 bases at J, with 10 bases in the middle. From germline, CDR1 is MNHEY and CDR2 SMNVEV (reference sequence).

The V call is TRBV15, the J call TRBJ1-4; 9 nucleotides match TRBD1. The CDR3 has 16 residues. Germline CDR1 LNHNV, CDR2 YYDKDF (reference sequence). V shed 5 bases and J 8 bases; nucleotides not matched to a gene: 12. CDR3 sequence (DNA): TGTGCCACCAGCGGGGGAAACAGGGGGCGCGGGGAAAAACTGTTTTTT. It specifies CATSGGNRGRGEKLFF.

The genes are TRBV5-1 and TRBJ2-5, with 11 nucleotides matching TRBD1. The V segment lost 4 bases and the J segment 5 bases; nucleotides outside the gene matches: 4. CDR1 and CDR2 from the germline V gene are SGHRS and YFSETQ. This CDR3 is 14 amino acids long. The CDR3 DNA sequence: TGCGCCAGCAGCGGACAGGGGGCGGGGGAGACCCAGTACTTC. Residues: CASSGQGAGETQYF.